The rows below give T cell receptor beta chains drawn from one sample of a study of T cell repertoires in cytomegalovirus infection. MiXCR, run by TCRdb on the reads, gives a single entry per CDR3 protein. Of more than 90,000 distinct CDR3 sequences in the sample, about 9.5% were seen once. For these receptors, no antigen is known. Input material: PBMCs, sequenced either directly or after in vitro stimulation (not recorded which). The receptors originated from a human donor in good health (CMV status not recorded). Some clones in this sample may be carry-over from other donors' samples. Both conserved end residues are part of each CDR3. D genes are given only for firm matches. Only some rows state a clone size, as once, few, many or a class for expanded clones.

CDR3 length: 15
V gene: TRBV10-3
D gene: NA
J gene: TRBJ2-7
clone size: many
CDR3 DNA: TGTGCCATCAGTGAGTCGATAGGGAGCTCCTACGAGCAGTACTTC
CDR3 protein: CAISESIGSSYEQYF

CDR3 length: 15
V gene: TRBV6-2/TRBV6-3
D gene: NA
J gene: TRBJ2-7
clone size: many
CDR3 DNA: TGTGCCAGCAGTTACTCGACCCGGACCTCCTACGAGCAGTACTTC
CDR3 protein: CASSYSTRTSYEQYF

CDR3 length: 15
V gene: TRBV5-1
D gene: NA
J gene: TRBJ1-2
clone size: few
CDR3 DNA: TGCGCCAGCAGCTTTGGGGACATCCAAAACTATGGCTACACCTTC
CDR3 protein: CASSFGDIQNYGYTF

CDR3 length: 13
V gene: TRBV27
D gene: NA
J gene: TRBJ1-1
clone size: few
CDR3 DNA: TGTGCCAGCAGTTTATTGGGCAGCACTGAAGCTTTCTTT
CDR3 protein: CASSLLGSTEAFF

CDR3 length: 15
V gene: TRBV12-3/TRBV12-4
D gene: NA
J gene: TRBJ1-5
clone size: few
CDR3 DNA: TGTGCCAGCTGGGAAGGGCGGGGTTTCAATCAGCCCCAGCATTTT
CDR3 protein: CASWEGRGFNQPQHF

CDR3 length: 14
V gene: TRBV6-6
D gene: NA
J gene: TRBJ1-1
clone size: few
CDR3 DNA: TGTGCCAGCAGTTACGGGTCAGGGAGCACTGAAGCTTTCTTT
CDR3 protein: CASSYGSGSTEAFF

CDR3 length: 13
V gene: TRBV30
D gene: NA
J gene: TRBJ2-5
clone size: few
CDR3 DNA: TGTGCCTGGAGTGTAGGGGGTTACGAGACCCAGTACTTC
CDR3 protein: CAWSVGGYETQYF

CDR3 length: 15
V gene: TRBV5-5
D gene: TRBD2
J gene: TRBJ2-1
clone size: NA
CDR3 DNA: TGTGCCAGCAGCCTAAGGACTAGCGGGAACAATGAGCAGTTCTTC
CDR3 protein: CASSLRTSGNNEQFF

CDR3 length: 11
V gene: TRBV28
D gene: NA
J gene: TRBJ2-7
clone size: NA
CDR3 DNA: TGTGCCAGCACCACTGAATACGAGCAGTACTTC
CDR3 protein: CASTTEYEQYF

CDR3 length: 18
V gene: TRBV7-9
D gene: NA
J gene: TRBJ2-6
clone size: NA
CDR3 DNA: TGTGCCAGCAGCTTTCGATGGAGAGAGGAGTCTGGGGCCAACGTCCTGACTTTC
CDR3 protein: CASSFRWREESGANVLTF

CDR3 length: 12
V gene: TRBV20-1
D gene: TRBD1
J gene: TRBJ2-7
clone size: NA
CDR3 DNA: TGCAGTGGACAGGGGGCGGCCTACGAGCAGTACTTC
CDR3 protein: CSGQGAAYEQYF

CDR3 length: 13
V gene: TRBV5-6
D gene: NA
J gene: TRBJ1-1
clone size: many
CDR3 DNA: TGTGCCAGCAAAAAGGTGGGGTTTCCTGAAGCTTTCTTT
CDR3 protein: CASKKVGFPEAFF

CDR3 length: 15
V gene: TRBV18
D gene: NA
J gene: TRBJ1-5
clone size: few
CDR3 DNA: TGTGCCAGCTCACCAAGACAGATTAGCAATCAGCCCCAGCATTTT
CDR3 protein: CASSPRQISNQPQHF